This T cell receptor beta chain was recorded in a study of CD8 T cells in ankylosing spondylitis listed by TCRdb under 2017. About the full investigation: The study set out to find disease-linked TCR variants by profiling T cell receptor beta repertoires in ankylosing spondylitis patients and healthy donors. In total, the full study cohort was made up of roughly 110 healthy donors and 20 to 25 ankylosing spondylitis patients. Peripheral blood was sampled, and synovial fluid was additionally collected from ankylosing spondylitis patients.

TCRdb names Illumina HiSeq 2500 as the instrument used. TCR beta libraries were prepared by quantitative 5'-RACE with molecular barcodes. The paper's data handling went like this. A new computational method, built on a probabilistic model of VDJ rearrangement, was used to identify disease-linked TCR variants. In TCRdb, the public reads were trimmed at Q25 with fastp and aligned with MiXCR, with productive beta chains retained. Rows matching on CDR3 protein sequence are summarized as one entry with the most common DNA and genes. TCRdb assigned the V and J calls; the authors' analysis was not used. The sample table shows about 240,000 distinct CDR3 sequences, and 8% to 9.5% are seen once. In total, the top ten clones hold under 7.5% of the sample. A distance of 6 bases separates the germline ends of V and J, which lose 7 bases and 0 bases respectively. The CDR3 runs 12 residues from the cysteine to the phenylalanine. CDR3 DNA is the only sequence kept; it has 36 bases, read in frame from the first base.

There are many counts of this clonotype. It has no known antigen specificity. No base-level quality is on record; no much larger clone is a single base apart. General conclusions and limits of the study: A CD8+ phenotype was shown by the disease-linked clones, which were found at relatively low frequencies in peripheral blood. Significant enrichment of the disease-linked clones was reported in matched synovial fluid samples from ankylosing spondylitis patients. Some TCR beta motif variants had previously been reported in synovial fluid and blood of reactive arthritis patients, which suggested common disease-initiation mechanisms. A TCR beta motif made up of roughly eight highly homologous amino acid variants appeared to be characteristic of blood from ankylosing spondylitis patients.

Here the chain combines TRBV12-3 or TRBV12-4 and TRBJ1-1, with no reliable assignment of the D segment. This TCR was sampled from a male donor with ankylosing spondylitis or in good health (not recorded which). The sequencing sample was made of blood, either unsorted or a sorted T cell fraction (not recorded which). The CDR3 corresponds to CASTGLNTEAFF. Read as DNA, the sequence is TGTGCCAGCACAGGTCTGAACACTGAAGCTTTCTTT.